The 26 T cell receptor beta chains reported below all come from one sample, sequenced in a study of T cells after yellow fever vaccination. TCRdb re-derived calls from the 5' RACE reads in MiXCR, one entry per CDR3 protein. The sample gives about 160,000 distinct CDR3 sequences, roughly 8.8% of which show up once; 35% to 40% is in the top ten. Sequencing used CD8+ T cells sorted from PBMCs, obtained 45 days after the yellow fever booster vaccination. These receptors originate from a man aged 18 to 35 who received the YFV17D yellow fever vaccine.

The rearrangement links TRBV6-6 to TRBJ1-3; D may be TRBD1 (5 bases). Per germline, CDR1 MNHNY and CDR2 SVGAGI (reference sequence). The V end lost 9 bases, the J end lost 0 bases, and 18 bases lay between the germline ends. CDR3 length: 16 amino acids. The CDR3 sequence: CASCIQGLGSGNTIYF. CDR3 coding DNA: TGTGCCAGTTGCATCCAGGGACTCGGCTCTGGAAACACCATATATTTT.

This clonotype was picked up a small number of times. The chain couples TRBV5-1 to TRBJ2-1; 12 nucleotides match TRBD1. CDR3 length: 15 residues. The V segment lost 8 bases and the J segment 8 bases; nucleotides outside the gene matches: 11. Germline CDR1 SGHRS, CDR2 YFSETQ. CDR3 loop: CASATGTGGFDEQFF. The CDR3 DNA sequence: TGCGCCAGTGCCACCGGGACAGGGGGCTTCGATGAGCAGTTCTTC.

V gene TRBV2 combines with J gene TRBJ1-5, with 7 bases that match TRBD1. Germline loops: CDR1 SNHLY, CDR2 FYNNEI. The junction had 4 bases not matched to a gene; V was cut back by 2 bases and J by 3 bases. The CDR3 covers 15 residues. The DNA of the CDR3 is TGTGCCAGCAGTGAAAGGGGGCTGAACAATCAGCCCCAGCATTTT. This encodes CASSERGLNNQPQHF.

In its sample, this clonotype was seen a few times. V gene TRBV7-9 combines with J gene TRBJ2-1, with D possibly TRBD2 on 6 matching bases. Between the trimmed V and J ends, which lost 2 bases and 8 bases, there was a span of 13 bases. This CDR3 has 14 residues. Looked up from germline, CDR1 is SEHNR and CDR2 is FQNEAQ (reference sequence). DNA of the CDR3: TGTGCCAGCAGCTTACTCGGCGGGGTCTATGAGCAGTTCTTC. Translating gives CASSLLGGVYEQFF.

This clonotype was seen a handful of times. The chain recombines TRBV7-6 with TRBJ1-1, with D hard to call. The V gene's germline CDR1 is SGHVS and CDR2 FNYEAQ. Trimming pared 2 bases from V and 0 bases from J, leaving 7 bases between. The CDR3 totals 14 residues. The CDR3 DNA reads TGTGCCAGCAGCTTAAATGAGGTGAACACTGAAGCTTTCTTT. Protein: CASSLNEVNTEAFF.

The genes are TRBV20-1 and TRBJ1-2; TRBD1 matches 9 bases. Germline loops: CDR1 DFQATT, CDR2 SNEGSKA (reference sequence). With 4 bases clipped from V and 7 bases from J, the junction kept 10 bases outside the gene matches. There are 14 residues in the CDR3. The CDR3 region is CSAILRDRDFGYTF. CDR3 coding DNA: TGCAGTGCTATCCTCCGGGACAGGGATTTTGGCTACACCTTC.

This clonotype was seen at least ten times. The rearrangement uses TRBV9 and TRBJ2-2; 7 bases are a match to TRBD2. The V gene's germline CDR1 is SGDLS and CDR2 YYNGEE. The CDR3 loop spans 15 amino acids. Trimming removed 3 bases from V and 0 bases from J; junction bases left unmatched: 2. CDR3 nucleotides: TGTGCCAGCAGCGCCGGGGGGTCGAACACCGGGGAGCTGTTTTTT. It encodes CASSAGGSNTGELFF. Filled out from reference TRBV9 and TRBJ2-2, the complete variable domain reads DSGVTQTPKHLITATGQRVTLRCSPRSGDLSVYWYQQSLDQGLQFLIQYYNGEERAKGNILERFSAQQFPDLHSELNLSSLELGDSALYFCASSAGGSNTGELFFGEGSRLTVL.

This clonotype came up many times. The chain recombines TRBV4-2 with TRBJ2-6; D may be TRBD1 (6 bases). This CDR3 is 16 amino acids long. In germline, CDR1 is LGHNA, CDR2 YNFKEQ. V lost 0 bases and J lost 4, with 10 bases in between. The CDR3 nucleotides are TGTGCCAGCAGCCAAGAAGCAGGGGACGGGGCCAACGTCCTGACTTTC. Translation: CASSQEAGDGANVLTF.

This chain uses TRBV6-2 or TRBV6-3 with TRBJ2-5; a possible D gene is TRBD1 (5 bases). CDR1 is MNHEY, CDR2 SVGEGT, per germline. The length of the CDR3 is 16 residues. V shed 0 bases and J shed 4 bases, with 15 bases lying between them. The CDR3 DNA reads TGTGCCAGCAGTTACTCGTTCTCAGGGTCTCGAGAGACCCAGTACTTC. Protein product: CASSYSFSGSRETQYF.

CDR3 protein: CASSQHRGRGAGELFF. In DNA, the CDR3 is TGCGCCAGCAGTCAACACAGGGGGCGCGGGGCCGGGGAGCTGTTTTTT. This chain uses TRBV23-1 with TRBJ2-2, with 9 bases matching TRBD1. TRBV23-1 is placed among ORFs of uncertain function. This CDR3 has 16 amino acids. Trimming cost V 2 bases and J 6 bases; bases outside gene matches: 7.

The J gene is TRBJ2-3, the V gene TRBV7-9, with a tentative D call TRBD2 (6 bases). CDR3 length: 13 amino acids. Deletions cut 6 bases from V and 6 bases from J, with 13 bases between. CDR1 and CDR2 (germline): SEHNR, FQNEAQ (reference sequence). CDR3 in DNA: TGTGCCAGCAGTTTGCGGGGCCTGGATACGCAGTATTTT. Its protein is CASSLRGLDTQYF.

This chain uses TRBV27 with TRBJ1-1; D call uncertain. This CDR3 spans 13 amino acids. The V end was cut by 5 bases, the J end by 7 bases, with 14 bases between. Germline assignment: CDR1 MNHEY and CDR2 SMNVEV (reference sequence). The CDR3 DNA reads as TGTGCCAGCAGTCGTAAGGTCTACCTTGAAGCTTTCTTT. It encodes CASSRKVYLEAFF.

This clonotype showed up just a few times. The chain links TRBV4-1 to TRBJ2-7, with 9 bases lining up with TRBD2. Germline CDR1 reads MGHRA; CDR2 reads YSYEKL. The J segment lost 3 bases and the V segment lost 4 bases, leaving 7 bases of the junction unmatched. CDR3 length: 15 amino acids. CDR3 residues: CASSRLLAGDYEQYF. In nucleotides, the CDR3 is TGCGCCAGCAGCCGGTTACTAGCGGGTGACTACGAGCAGTACTTC.

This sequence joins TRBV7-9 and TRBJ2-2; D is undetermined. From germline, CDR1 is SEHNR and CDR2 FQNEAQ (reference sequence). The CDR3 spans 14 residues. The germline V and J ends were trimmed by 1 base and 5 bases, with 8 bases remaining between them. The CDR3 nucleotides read TGTGCCAGCAGCTTAGTGTTGGGTACCGGGGAGCTGTTTTTT. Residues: CASSLVLGTGELFF.

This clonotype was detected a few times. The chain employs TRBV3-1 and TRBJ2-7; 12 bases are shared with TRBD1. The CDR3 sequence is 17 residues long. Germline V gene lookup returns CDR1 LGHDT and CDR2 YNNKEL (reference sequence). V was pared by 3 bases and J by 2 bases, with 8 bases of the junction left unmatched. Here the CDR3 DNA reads TGTGCCAGCAGCCAGGCGGGACAGGGGGCTGTTGCCTACGAGCAGTACTTC. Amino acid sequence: CASSQAGQGAVAYEQYF.

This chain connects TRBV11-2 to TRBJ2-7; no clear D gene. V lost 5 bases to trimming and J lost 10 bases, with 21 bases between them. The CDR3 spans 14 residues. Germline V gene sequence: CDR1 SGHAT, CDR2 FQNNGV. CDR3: CASSGNRDYFFQYF. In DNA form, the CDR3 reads TGTGCCAGCAGCGGCAACCGCGATTATTTCTTCCAGTACTTC.

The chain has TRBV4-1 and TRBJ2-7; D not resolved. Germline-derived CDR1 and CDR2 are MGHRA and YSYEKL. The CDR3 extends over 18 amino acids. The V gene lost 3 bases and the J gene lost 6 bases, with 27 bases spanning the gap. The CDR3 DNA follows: TGCGCCAGCAGCCACGGAGAGGCCGTTACAGACACCGTGGTCGAGCAGTACTTC. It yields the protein CASSHGEAVTDTVVEQYF.

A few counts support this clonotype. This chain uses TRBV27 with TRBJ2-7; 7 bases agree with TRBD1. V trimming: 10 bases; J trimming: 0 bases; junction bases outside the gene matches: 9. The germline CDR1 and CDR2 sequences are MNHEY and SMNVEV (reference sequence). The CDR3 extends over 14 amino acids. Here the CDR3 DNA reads TGTGCCATTTCCCTAAGGGGGCCCTCCTACGAGCAGTACGTC. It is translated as CAISLRGPSYEQYV.

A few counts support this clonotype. CDR3 amino acids: CASSQGGSGSTDTQYF. The CDR3 DNA reads TGTGCCAGCAGCCAAGGGGGGTCGGGGTCCACAGATACGCAGTATTTT. The V and J genes are TRBV4-2 and TRBJ2-3; D may correspond to TRBD1 or TRBD2 (5 bases each). V lost 1 base and J 2 bases, leaving 13 bases between the germline ends. The V gene's germline CDR1 is LGHNA and CDR2 YNFKEQ. CDR3 length equals 16 residues.

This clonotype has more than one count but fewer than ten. For the CDR3, the DNA is TGTGCCAGCAGCTTAGTCCGGGGACCTGAAGCTTTCTTT. It specifies CASSLVRGPEAFF. V and J are TRBV7-9 and TRBJ1-1; a possible D gene is TRBD1 (5 bases). The germline CDR1 and CDR2 sequences are SEHNR and FQNEAQ (reference sequence). This CDR3 is built from 13 residues. The V and J ends lost 1 base and 6 bases respectively, with 9 bases between them.

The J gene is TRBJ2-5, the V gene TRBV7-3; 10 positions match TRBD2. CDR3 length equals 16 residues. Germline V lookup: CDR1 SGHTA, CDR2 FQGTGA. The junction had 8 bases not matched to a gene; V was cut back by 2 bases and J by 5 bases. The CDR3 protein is CASSLEAGGPGETQYF. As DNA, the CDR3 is TGTGCCAGCAGCTTAGAAGCGGGGGGGCCCGGGGAGACCCAGTACTTC. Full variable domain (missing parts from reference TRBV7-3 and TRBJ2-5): GAGVSQTPSNKVTEKGKYVELRCDPISGHTALYWYRQSLGQGPEFLIYFQGTGAADDSGLPNDRFFAVRPEGSVSTLKIQRTERGDSAVYLCASSLEAGGPGETQYFGPGTRLLVL.

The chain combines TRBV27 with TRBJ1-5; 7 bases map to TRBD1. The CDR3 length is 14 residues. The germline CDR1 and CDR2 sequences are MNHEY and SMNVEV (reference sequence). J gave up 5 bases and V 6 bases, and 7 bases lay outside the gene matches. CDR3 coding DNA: TGTGCCAGCAGAGGGGCAGGGGGATATCAGCCCCAGCATTTT. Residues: CASRGAGGYQPQHF.

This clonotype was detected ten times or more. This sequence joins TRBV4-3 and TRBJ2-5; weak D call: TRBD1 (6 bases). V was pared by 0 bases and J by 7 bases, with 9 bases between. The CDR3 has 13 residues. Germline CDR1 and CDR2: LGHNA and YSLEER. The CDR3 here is CASSQDRGGTQYF. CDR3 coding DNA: TGCGCCAGCAGCCAAGATAGAGGGGGGACCCAGTACTTC.

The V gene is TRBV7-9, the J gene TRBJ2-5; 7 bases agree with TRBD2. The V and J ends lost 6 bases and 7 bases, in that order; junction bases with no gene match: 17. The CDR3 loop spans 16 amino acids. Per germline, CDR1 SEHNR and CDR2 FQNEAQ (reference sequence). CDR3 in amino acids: CASSLGLAARIGTQYF. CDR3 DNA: TGTGCCAGCAGTCTCGGGCTAGCGGCTCGCATTGGGACCCAGTACTTC.

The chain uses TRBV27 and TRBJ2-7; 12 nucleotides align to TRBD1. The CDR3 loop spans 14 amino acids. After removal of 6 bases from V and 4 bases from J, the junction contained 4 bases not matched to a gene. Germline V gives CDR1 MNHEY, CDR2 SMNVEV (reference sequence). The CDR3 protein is CASSGTGGVYEQYF. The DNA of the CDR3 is TGTGCCAGCAGCGGGACAGGGGGCGTTTACGAGCAGTACTTC.

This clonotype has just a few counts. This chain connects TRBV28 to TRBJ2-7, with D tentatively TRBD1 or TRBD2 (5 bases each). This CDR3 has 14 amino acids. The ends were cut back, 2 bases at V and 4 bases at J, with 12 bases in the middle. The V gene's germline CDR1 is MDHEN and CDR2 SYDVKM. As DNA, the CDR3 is TGTGCCAGCAGTTTAGCCACAGGAGGTTACGAGCAGTACGTC. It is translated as CASSLATGGYEQYV.